What follows are 19 T cell receptor beta chains derived from one specimen sequenced in a study of cytomegalovirus exposure and HLA in healthy donors. With 60 Vbeta and 13 Jbeta primers, the PCR was carried out. This table comes from immunoSEQ multiplex PCR, and its TCRdb copy is limited to in-frame clones, with some not included. The top ten hold approximately 11% of the sample, which has 120,000 or so clones, around 80% seen once. Sequencing was performed on PBMCs. All receptors come from a young man in good health and CMV-seropositive.

The chain has TRBV15 and TRBJ2-7; D is ambiguous. The V gene's germline CDR1 is LNHNV and CDR2 YYDKDF (reference sequence). This CDR3 is built from 13 residues. V shed 0 bases and J shed 2 bases, with 5 bases lying between them. The CDR3 nucleotides read TGTGCCACCAGCAGAGAGGTAGCCTACGAGCAGTACTTC. Translated, it gives CATSREVAYEQYF.

On this clone itself: One end of the junction fails to match germline, which may point to a read error. The chain is built from TRBV7-2 and TRBJ2-1, with 12 bases fitting TRBD2. The CDR3 has 18 residues. Germline lookup yields CDR1 SGHTA and CDR2 FQGNSA. The DNA of the CDR3 is TGTGCCAGCAGCTCGGGACTAGCGGGTGTGAGCTCCTACAGTGAGCAGTTCTTC. Amino acids: CASSSGLAGVSSYSEQFF.

The chain is built from TRBV4-3 and TRBJ2-2; TRBD1 matches 8 bases. CDR1 LGHNA and CDR2 YSLEER come from the germline V gene. This CDR3 contains 14 residues. V dropped 1 base and J dropped 7; count of bases not matched to a gene: 2. DNA for the CDR3: TGCGCCAGCAGCCAAGGGACAGGGTTCGGGGAGCTGTTTTTT. Translating it yields CASSQGTGFGELFF.

The chain recombines TRBV9 with TRBJ2-1; 9 nucleotides match TRBD2. This CDR3 has 16 residues. Germline-derived CDR1 and CDR2 are SGDLS and YYNGEE. V lost 0 bases to trimming and J lost 8 bases; unmatched junction nucleotides: 9. CDR3 amino acids: CASSVVASGNLDEQFF. In nucleotides, the CDR3 is TGTGCCAGCAGCGTAGTTGCTAGCGGGAACTTGGATGAGCAGTTCTTC.

V and J are TRBV27 and TRBJ2-1; perhaps TRBD2 as D (6 bases). Germline V gene data show CDR1 as MNHEY and CDR2 as SMNVEV (reference sequence). This CDR3 contains 14 residues. Between the trimmed V and J ends, which lost 6 bases and 3 bases, there was a span of 12 bases. DNA for the CDR3: TGTGCCAGCAGGGGAGGATCCATCTACAATGAGCAGTTCTTC. It yields the protein CASRGGSIYNEQFF.

CDR3 DNA: TGTGCCAGAAGCTTGAAGGGGTTACCCAATCAGCCCCAGCATTTT. Amino acids: CARSLKGLPNQPQHF. The chain employs TRBV5-3 and TRBJ1-5; possibly TRBD1 for D (5 bases). TRBV5-3 is reported as an ORF; its role is uncertain. The CDR3 consists of 15 residues. Trimming left V 1 base short and J 3 bases short, with 11 bases between.

The rearrangement joins TRBV7-2 to TRBJ2-7; D gene ambiguous. This CDR3 is built from 11 residues. CDR1 is SGHTA and CDR2 is FQGNSA in the germline V gene. Deletions cut 5 bases from V and 3 bases from J, with 5 bases between. The DNA for the CDR3 is TGTGCCAGCAGCCCAAACTACGAGCAGTACTTC. Its translation: CASSPNYEQYF.

This rearrangement joins TRBV27 to TRBJ2-3, with a tentative D call TRBD2 (5 bases). CDR1 MNHEY and CDR2 SMNVEV come from the germline V gene (reference sequence). The V end was cut by 8 bases, the J end by 6 bases, with 9 bases between. This CDR3 is built from 11 residues. CDR3 residues: CASYQRDTQYF. CDR3 DNA sequence: TGTGCCAGCTACCAGCGGGATACGCAGTATTTT.

This clone was detected a few times. V is TRBV19 and J is TRBJ1-1; TRBD1 might be the D (6 bases). This CDR3 has 16 residues. V was cut by 5 bases and J by 7 bases, with 23 bases left in between. Per germline, CDR1 LNHDA and CDR2 SQIVND (reference sequence). The CDR3, as DNA: TGTGCCAGTAGTGTTTTAGTTCCCGGGACAAAAGGTGAAGCTTTCTTT. It is translated as CASSVLVPGTKGEAFF.

The rearrangement uses TRBV30 and TRBJ1-3, with no clear D. This CDR3 region has 17 residues. Germline CDR1 reads GTSNPN; CDR2 reads SVGIG (reference sequence). Trimming took off 0 bases at V and 0 bases at J, with 15 bases between the two ends. The CDR3 loop reads CAWSVRQNYFSGNTIYF. CDR3 DNA sequence: TGTGCCTGGAGTGTACGCCAGAACTACTTCTCTGGAAACACCATATATTTT.

The CDR3 spells CASSQVTAGGYEQYF. CDR3 DNA sequence: TGCGCCAGCAGCCAAGTAACAGCGGGAGGGTACGAGCAGTACTTC. The chain carries TRBV4-1 and TRBJ2-7; 10 bases line up with TRBD2. The germline V gene encodes CDR1 MGHRA and CDR2 YSYEKL. This CDR3 region has 15 residues. The ends lost 1 base at V and 4 bases at J; junction bases unmatched: 4.

This clone was seen just once. The chain uses TRBV10-1 and TRBJ1-4; D is possibly TRBD1 (6 bases). Looked up from germline, CDR1 is WNHNN and CDR2 is SYGVQD (reference sequence). With 3 bases removed from V and 7 bases from J, the gap between germline ends came to 12 bases. The CDR3 length is 14 residues. CDR3 region: CASSERQVREKLFF. CDR3 DNA: TGCGCCAGCAGTGAAAGACAGGTACGTGAAAAACTGTTTTTT.

This chain joins TRBV7-2 and TRBJ1-2; D is ambiguous. The CDR3 length is 13 residues. The V end was cut by 3 bases, the J end by 8 bases, with 13 bases between. Germline CDR1 is SGHTA and CDR2 is FQGNSA. The CDR3: CASSFDSQRGYTF. CDR3 bases: TGTGCCAGCAGCTTTGACTCTCAGAGGGGCTACACCTTC.

The genes are TRBV29-1 and TRBJ2-4, with D uncertain. Germline V gene sequence: CDR1 SQVTM, CDR2 ANQGSEA. This CDR3 has 15 residues. V shed 4 bases and J shed 0 bases, with 13 bases lying between them. The CDR3 loop is CSVGWQTLAKNIQYF. Here the CDR3 DNA reads TGCAGCGTTGGCTGGCAGACTCTAGCCAAAAACATTCAGTACTTC.

V is TRBV4-3 and J is TRBJ2-7, with D possibly being TRBD2 (6 bases). Germline V lookup: CDR1 LGHNA, CDR2 YSLEER. This CDR3 contains 15 residues. Trimming cost V 0 bases and J 2 bases, with 11 bases left between them. CDR3 region: CASSQDGSGAYEQYF. The CDR3 region has the DNA TGCGCCAGCAGCCAAGATGGTAGCGGAGCCTACGAGCAGTACTTC.

The chain recombines TRBV6-5 with TRBJ2-7, with 9 bases that match TRBD2. The CDR3 covers 16 residues. In germline, CDR1 is MNHEY, CDR2 SVGAGI. Trimming took 4 bases from V and 3 from J; bases not matched to a gene: 10. CDR3 DNA sequence: TGTGCCAGCAGTTCCTCGGCGGGTAGCGGGAGCTACGAGCAGTACTTC. It is translated as CASSSSAGSGSYEQYF.

The V and J genes are TRBV7-8 and TRBJ1-4, with D perhaps TRBD1 (5 bases). The ends were cut back, 5 bases at V and 6 bases at J, with 13 bases in the middle. Germline-derived CDR1 and CDR2 are SGHVS and FQNEAQ. The CDR3 covers 14 residues. CDR3 region: CASSQQVRDEKLFF. DNA of the CDR3: TGTGCCAGCAGCCAACAGGTTAGGGATGAAAAACTGTTTTTT.

The rearrangement links TRBV10-3 to TRBJ2-7; D is perhaps TRBD1 (7 bases). V lost 6 bases and J lost 4, with 19 bases in between. The CDR3 extends over 15 amino acids. CDR1 and CDR2 (germline): ENHRY, SYGVKD. CDR3 DNA: TGTGCCATCAGGACTAGGGGACAGCCATATTACGAGCAGTACTTC. The encoded protein is CAIRTRGQPYYEQYF.

This chain joins TRBV30 and TRBJ2-5; TRBD2 agrees at 8 bases. Losses at the gene ends were 3 bases for V and 5 bases for J; bases not matched to a gene: 2. Germline V gene sequence: CDR1 GTSNPN, CDR2 SVGIG (reference sequence). This CDR3 spans 12 amino acids. CDR3 sequence: CAWRGGRETQYF. CDR3 sequence (DNA): TGTGCCTGGAGAGGCGGGAGGGAGACCCAGTACTTC.